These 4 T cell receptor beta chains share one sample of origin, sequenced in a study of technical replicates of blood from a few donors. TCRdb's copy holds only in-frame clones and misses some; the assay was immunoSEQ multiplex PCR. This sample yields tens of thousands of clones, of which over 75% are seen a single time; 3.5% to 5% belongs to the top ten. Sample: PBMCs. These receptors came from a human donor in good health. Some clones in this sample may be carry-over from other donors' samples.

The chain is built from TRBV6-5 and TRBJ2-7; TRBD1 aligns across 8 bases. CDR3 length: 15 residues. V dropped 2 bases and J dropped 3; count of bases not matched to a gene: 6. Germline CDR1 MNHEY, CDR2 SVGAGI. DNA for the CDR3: TGTGCCAGCAGTTACCAAGGGACAGGAAACTACGAGCAGTACTTC. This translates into CASSYQGTGNYEQYF.

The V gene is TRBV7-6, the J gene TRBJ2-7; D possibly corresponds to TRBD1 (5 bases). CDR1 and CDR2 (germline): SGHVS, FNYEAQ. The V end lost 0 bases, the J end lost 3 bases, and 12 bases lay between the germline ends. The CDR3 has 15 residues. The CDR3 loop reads CASSLATGRNYEQYF. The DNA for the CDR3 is TGTGCCAGCAGCTTAGCCACAGGACGGAACTACGAGCAGTACTTC.

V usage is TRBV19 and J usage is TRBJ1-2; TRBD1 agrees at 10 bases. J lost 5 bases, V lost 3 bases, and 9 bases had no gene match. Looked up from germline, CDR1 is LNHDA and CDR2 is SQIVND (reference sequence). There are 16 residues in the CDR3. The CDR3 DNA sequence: TGTGCCAGTAGTATCCCCTCACGGACAGGGGGGTATGGCTACACCTTC. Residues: CASSIPSRTGGYGYTF.

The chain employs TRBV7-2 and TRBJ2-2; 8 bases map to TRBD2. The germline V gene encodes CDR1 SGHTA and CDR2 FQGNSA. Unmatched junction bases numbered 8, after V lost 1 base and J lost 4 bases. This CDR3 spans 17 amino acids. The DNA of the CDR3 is TGTGCCAGCAGCTTAGGCCTCGGGGGGGCTGGCACCGGGGAGCTGTTTTTT. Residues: CASSLGLGGAGTGELFF.